This record covers a single T cell receptor beta chain. Its antigen remains unknown. This entry is derived from a study of blood T cells in healthy people across ages. Findings and limits, study-wide: Long-lived donors carried more naive CD4+ cells and greater diversity than aged donors.

Germline V gene sequence: CDR1 DFQATT, CDR2 SNEGSKA (reference sequence). The J segment lost 4 bases and the V segment lost 1 base, leaving 11 bases of the junction unmatched. CDR3 size: 18 residues. There were healthy Caucasian individuals from Russia, aged 6 to 90, serving as donors. With a J-beta primer mix and a sample-barcoded 5' primer, a second PCR ran 7 to 11 cycles. Through a template-switch adaptor with 12 random nucleotides, each cDNA molecule received a tag. A single record per CDR3 protein comes from TCRdb applying MiXCR to the 5' RACE reads. The table has approximately 1,000,000 distinct CDR3 sequences, less than 50% seen once.

This sequence joins TRBV20-1 and TRBJ2-1; 12 bases are shared with TRBD2. The sequence was obtained from a woman in her sixties in good health. Sequencing was carried out using blood. The CDR3 DNA reads TGCAGTGCTAGAGCCTTACCTAGCGGGGGGGCGGGGTACAATGAGCAGTTCTTC. Amino acid sequence: CSARALPSGGAGYNEQFF.